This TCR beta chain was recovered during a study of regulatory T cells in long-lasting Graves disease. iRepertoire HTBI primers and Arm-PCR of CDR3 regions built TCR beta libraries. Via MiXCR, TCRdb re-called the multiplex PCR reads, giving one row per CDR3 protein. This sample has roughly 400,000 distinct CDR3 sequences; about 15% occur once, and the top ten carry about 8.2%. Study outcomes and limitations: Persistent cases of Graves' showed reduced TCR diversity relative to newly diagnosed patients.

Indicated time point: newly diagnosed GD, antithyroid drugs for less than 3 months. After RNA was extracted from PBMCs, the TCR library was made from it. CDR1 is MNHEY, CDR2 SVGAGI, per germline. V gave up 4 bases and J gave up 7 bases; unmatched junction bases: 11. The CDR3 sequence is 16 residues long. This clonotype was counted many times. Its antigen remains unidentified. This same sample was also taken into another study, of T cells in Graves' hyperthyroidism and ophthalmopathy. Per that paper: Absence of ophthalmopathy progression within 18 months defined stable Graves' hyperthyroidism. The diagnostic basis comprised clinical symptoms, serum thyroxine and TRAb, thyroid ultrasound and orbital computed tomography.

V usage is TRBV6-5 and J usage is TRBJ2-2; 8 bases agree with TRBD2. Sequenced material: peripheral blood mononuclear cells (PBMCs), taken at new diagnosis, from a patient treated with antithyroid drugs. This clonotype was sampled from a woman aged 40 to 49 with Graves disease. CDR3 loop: CASSLLAEPLSGELFF. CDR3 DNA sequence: TGTGCCAGCAGTTTACTAGCGGAGCCCCTGAGCGGGGAGCTGTTTTTT.